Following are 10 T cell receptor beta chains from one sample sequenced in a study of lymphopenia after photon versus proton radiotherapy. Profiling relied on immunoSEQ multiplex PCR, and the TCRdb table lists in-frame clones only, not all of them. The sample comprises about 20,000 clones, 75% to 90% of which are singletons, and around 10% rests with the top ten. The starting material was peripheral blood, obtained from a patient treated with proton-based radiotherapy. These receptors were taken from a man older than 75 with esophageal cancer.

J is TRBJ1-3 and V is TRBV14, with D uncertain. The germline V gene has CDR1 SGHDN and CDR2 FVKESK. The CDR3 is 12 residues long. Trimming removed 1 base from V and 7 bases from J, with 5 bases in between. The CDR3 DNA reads TGTGCCAGCAGCCAAGGTAGCAACACCATATATTTT. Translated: CASSQGSNTIYF.

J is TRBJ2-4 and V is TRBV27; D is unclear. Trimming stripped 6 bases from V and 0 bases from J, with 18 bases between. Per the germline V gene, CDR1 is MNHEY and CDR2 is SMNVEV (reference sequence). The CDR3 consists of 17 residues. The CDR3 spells CASSPLTPTAAKNIQYF. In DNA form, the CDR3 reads TGTGCCAGCAGCCCTCTAACCCCTACCGCAGCCAAAAACATTCAGTACTTC.

Written as DNA, the CDR3 is TGCGCCAGCAGGGTGGGCCGAGGGAATGACCCATACAATGAGCAGTTCTTC. It translates to CASRVGRGNDPYNEQFF. The chain combines TRBV5-1 with TRBJ2-1; D may be TRBD2 (5 bases). V lost 5 bases, J lost 4 bases, and 22 bases lay in between. From germline, CDR1 is SGHRS and CDR2 YFSETQ. The CDR3 runs 17 residues.

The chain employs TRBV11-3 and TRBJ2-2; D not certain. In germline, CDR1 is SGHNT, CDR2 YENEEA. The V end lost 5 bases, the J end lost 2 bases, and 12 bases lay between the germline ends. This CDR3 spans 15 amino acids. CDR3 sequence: CASSTNPGNTGELFF. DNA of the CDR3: TGTGCCAGCAGCACCAACCCAGGAAACACCGGGGAGCTGTTTTTT.

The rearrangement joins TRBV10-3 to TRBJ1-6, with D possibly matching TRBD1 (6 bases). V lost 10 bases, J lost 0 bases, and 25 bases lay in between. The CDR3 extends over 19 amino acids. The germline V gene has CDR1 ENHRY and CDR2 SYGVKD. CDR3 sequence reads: CATSPATTGPSSYNSPLHF. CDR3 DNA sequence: TGTGCCACAAGTCCTGCTACCACAGGGCCTAGCTCCTATAATTCACCCCTCCACTTT.

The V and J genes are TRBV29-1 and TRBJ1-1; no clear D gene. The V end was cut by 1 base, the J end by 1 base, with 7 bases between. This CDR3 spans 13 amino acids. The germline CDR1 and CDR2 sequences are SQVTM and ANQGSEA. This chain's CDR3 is CSVEGGKNTEAFF. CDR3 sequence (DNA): TGCAGCGTTGAAGGGGGAAAGAACACTGAAGCTTTCTTT.

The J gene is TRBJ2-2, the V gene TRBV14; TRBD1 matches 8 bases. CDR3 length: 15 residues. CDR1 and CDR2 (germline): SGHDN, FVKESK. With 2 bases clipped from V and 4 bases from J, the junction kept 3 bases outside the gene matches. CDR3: CASSQSGTGTGELFF. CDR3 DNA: TGTGCCAGCAGCCAATCCGGGACAGGCACCGGGGAGCTGTTTTTT.

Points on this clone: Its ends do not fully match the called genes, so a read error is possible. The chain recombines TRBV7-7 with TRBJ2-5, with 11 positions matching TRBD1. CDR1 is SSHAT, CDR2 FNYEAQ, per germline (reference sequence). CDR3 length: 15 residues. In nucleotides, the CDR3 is TGTGCTAGCAGCCCCCTGGGACAGGGGGTAGAGACCCAGTACTTC. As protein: CASSPLGQGVETQYF.

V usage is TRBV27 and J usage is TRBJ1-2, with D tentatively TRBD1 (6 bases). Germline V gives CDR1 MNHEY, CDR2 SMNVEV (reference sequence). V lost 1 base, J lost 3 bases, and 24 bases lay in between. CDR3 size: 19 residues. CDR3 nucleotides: TGTGCCAGCAGTTTATGGGCCGCCTCCACAGGGAGAGGTGACTATGGCTACACCTTC. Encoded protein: CASSLWAASTGRGDYGYTF.

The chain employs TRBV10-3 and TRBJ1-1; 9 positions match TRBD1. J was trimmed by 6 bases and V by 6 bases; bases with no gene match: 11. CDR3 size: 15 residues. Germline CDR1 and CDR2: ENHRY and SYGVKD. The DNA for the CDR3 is TGTGCCATCAGGAGACAGGGGGAGGGCACGGCTGAAGCTTTCTTT. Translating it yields CAIRRQGEGTAEAFF.